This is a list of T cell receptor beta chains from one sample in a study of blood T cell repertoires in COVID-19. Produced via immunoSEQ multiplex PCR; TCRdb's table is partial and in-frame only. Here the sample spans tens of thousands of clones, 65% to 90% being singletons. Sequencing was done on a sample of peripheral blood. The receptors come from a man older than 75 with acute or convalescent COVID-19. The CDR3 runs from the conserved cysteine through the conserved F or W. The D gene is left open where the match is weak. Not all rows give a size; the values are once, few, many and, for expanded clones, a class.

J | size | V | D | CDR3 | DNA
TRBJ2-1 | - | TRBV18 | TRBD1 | CASSSGTGVYNEQFF | TGTGCCAGCTCGTCCGGGACAGGGGTTTACAATGAGCAGTTCTTC
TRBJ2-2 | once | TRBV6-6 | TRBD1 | CASSPGQGAPGELFF | TGTGCCAGCAGTCCAGGACAGGGTGCCCCCGGGGAGCTGTTTTTT
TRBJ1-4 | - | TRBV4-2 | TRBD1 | CASSLRDRDEKLFF | TGTGCCAGCAGCCTCCGGGACAGGGACGAAAAACTGTTTTTT
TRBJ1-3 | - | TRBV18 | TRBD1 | CASSPTGGPGNTIYF | TGTGCCAGCTCACCAACAGGGGGCCCTGGAAACACCATATATTTT
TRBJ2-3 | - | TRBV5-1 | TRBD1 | CASRGTAQDTQYF | TGCGCCAGCAGGGGGACAGCCCAGGATACGCAGTATTTT
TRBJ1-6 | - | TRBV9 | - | CASSANLYNSPLHF | TGTGCCAGCAGCGCCAATTTGTATAATTCACCCCTCCACTTT
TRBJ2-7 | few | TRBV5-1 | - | CASSLDSTYEQYF | TGCGCCAGCAGCTTGGACAGTACCTACGAGCAGTACTTC
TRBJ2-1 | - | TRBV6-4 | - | CASSPQGHEQFF | TGTGCCAGCAGTCCCCAGGGGCATGAGCAGTTCTTC
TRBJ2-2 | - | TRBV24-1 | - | CATRGLWNTGELFF | TGTGCCACCCGAGGACTCTGGAACACCGGGGAGCTGTTTTTT
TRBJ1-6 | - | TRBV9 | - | CASSPFRGPGNSPLHF | TGTGCCAGCAGCCCATTTCGAGGCCCAGGGAATTCACCCCTCCACTTT
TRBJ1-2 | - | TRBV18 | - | CASSPTGFYGYTF | TGTGCCAGCTCACCTACAGGGTTCTATGGCTACACCTTC
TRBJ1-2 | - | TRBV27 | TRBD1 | CASKPGQKFYGYTF | TGTGCCAGCAAACCGGGACAGAAATTCTATGGCTACACCTTC
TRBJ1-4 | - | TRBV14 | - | CASSPRGTNEKLFF | TGTGCCAGCAGCCCCAGGGGAACTAATGAAAAACTGTTTTTT
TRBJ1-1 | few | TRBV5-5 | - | CASSQMGLPNTEAFF | TGTGCCAGCAGTCAAATGGGACTGCCGAACACTGAAGCTTTCTTT
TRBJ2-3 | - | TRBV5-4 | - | CASSREGPDTQYF | TGTGCCAGCAGCCGAGAGGGCCCAGATACGCAGTATTTT
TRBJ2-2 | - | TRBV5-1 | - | CASSLGQNTGELFF | TGCGCCAGCAGCTTGGGACAGAACACCGGGGAGCTGTTTTTT
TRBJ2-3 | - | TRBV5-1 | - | CASTPVGGVISTDTQYF | TGCGCCAGCACCCCGGTGGGCGGGGTGATTAGCACAGATACGCAGTATTTT
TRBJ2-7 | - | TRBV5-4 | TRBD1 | CASSLKQGVLGEQYF | TGTGCCAGCAGCTTGAAACAGGGGGTATTGGGCGAGCAGTACTTC
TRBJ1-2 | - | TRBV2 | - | CASSREGGYGYTF | TGTGCCAGCAGCAGGGAAGGGGGATATGGCTACACCTTC
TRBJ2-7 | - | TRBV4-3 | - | CASSQDSGLYEQYF | TGCGCCAGCAGCCAGGACAGTGGGCTGTACGAGCAGTACTTC
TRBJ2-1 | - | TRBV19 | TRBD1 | CASMGQGANEQFF | TGTGCCAGTATGGGACAGGGGGCGAATGAGCAGTTCTTC
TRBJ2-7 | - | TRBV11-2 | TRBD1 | CASSTGQGSYEQYF | TGTGCCAGCAGCACGGGACAGGGATCCTACGAGCAGTACTTC
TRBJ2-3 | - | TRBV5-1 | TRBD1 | CASSDLTGRADTQYF | TGCGCCAGCAGCGATCTGACAGGGCGGGCAGATACGCAGTATTTT
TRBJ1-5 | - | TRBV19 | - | CASTPGTGGGQPQHF | TGTGCCAGTACCCCAGGGACGGGAGGGGGTCAGCCCCAGCATTTT
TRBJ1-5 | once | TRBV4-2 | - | CASSQDQGNQPQHF | TGTGCCAGCAGCCAAGACCAGGGAAATCAGCCCCAGCATTTT
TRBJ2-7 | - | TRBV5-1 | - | CASSLSAVYEQYF | TGCGCCAGCAGCTTGTCCGCGGTGTACGAGCAGTACTTC
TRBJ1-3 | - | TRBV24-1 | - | CATSELTSAGYGNTIYF | TGTGCCACCAGTGAACTCACGTCGGCAGGGTACGGAAACACCATATATTTT
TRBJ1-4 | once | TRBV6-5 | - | CAGGGATGEKLFF | TGTGCCGGAGGGGGGGCTACAGGTGAAAAACTGTTTTTT
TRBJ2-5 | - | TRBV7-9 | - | CASSLEDSNQETQYF | TGTGCCAGCAGCTTAGAGGACAGTAACCAAGAGACCCAGTACTTC
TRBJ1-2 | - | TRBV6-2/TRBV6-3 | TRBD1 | CASSYSFNRGGGYTF | TGTGCCAGCAGTTACTCGTTTAACAGGGGAGGCGGCTACACCTTC
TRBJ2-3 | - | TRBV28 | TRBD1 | CASRDRDSSTDTQYF | TGTGCCAGCAGGGATCGGGACAGCTCCACAGATACGCAGTATTTT
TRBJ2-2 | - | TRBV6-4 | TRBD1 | CASSDWDRWRSGELFF | TGTGCCAGCAGTGACTGGGACAGGTGGCGAAGCGGGGAGCTGTTTTTT
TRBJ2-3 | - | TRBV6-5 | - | CASSWVLATPQYF | TGTGCCAGCAGTTGGGTTTTAGCAACCCCGCAGTATTTT
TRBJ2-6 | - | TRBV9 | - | CASSPRSSGANVLTF | TGTGCCAGCAGCCCAAGGAGCTCTGGGGCCAACGTCCTGACTTTC
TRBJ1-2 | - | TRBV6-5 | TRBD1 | CASLDPQGTRGYTF | TGTGCCAGCCTCGATCCACAGGGGACTCGGGGCTACACCTTC
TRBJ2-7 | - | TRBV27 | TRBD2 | CASSSIPLAGGRVEQYF | TGTGCCAGCAGTTCAATTCCTCTAGCGGGAGGGCGGGTCGAGCAGTACTTC
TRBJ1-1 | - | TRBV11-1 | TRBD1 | CASSVGQGSLTEAFF | TGTGCCAGCAGCGTAGGACAGGGGTCACTCACTGAAGCTTTCTTT
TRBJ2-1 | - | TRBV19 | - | CASSMEGSYNEQFF | TGTGCCAGTAGTATGGAGGGGAGCTACAATGAGCAGTTCTTC
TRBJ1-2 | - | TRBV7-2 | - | CASSLGQGSHGYTF | TGTGCCAGCAGCTTGGGGCAGGGGAGCCATGGCTACACCTTC
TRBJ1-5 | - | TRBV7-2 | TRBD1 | CASSLATGSNQPQHF | TGTGCCAGCAGCTTAGCGACAGGGAGCAATCAGCCCCAGCATTTT
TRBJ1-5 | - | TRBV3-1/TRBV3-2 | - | CASSQNRGELQPQHF | TGTGCCAGCAGCCAAAACCGGGGTGAGTTGCAGCCCCAGCATTTT
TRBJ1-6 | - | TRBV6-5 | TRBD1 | CASRQQGASSSPLHF | TGTGCCAGCCGCCAACAGGGGGCGTCTAGCTCACCCCTCCACTTT
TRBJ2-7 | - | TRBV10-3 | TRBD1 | CAISETGGNYEQYF | TGTGCCATCAGTGAGACAGGGGGAAACTACGAGCAGTACTTC
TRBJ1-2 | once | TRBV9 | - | CASSPRIEVTGYGYTF | TGTGCCAGCAGCCCCCGTATCGAGGTGACAGGCTATGGCTACACCTTC
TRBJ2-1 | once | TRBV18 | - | CASSPRLDVYNEQFF | TGTGCCAGCTCACCACGGCTAGATGTTTACAATGAGCAGTTCTTC
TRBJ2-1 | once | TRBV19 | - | CASSILGLSYNEQFF | TGTGCCAGTAGTATCCTGGGGCTGTCCTACAATGAGCAGTTCTTC
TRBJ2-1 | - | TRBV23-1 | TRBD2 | CASSQSGTSGSERPYNEQFF | TGCGCCAGCAGTCAATCAGGGACTAGCGGGAGTGAGCGCCCCTACAATGAGCAGTTCTTC
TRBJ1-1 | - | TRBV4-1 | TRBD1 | CASSQDWTGRNTEAFF | TGCGCCAGCAGCCAAGACTGGACAGGCCGGAACACTGAAGCTTTCTTT